The T cell receptor beta chain under discussion was sequenced for a study of blood T cell repertoires in COVID-19. Across the whole study: The samples span acute and convalescent COVID-19 from the United States, Italy and Spain.

The CDR3 runs to 15 residues. Germline V lookup: CDR1 KGHDR, CDR2 SFDVKD. The V and J ends lost 5 bases and 9 bases, in that order; junction bases with no gene match: 7. Per the authors' pipeline: Reference gene primer amplification in the assay estimated nucleated cell counts. Sequencing was performed with immunoSEQ multiplex PCR; in TCRdb, only in-frame clones are kept and a portion is missing. From that table come the V and J calls and clone size; the DNA was used to work out D and trimming. The table has a few hundred thousand clones, 80% to 90% seen once. Enrollees, about 18 to 100 years old, lived in 24 US areas.

Sequenced: PBMCs or T cells enriched from blood (not recorded which). The chain uses TRBV24-1 and TRBJ2-1; 12 nucleotides align to TRBD2. This TCR was sampled from a man under 40 who had recovered from COVID-19. The CDR3 nucleotides are TGTGCCACCAGTGTCGTGACTAGCGGGGGTCGTGAGCAGTTCTTC. Translated: CATSVVTSGGREQFF.